Listed below are T cell receptor beta chains from one sample, sequenced in a study of CD8+ T cells in alopecia areata. The data were produced by immunoSEQ multiplex PCR, yet TCRdb's version contains in-frame clones alone and is incomplete. This sample carries 150,000 to 200,000 clones, around 64% of them seen once, and the ten largest clones take 1.3%. Sequenced material: CD4+ T cells sorted from blood, taken between weeks 47 and 50, from a patient treated with tofacitinib. These receptors originate from a human donor with alopecia areata. CDR3s leave out the opening cysteine and the closing phenylalanine or tryptophan.

12,TRBV29-1,TRBJ1-6,SVLMGQEDSPLH
10,TRBV29-1,TRBJ2-3,SARRARDTQY
11,TRBV27,TRBJ2-3,ASSLNGLDTQY
13,TRBV4-1,TRBJ1-2,ASSPAGMTNYGYT
12,TRBV7-9,TRBJ2-4,ASSLTGSKNIQY
10,TRBV29-1,TRBJ1-2,SVGRRDYGYT
10,TRBV9,TRBJ2-3,ASSVGDNTQY
14,TRBV4-1,TRBJ2-1,ASSLEAASSYNEQF
9,TRBV30,TRBJ2-2,AWSPDRELF
11,TRBV5-6,TRBJ2-5,ASSPGAGETQY
10,TRBV9,TRBJ2-3,ASSVGEDTQY
10,TRBV29-1,TRBJ1-1,SGGHSDAEAF
12,TRBV6-5,TRBJ2-5,ATSNTGISETQY